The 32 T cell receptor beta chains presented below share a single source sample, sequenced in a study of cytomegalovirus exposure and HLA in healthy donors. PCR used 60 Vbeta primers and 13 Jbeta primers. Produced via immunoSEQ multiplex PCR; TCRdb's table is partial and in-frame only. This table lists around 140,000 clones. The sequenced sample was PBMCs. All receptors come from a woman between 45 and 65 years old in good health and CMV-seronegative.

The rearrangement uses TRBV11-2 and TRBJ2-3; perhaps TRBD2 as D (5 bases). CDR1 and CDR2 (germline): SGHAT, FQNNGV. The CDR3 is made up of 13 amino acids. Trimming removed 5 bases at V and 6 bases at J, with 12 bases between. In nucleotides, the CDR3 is TGTGCCAGCAGCCCACCTCCGGGGGATACGCAGTATTTT. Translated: CASSPPPGDTQYF.

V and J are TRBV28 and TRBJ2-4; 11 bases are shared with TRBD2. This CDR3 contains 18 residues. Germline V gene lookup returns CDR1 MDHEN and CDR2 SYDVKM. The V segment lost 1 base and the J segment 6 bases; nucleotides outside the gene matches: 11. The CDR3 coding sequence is TGTGCCAGCAGTTTATTTCGTCCCCTTACTAGCGGGAGAAACATTCAGTACTTC. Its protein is CASSLFRPLTSGRNIQYF.

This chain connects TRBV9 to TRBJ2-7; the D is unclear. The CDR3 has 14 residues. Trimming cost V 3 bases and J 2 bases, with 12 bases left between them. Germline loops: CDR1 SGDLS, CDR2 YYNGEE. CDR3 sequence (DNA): TGTGCCAGCAGCGATAGCTACCGACCCTACGAGCAGTACTTC. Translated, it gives CASSDSYRPYEQYF.

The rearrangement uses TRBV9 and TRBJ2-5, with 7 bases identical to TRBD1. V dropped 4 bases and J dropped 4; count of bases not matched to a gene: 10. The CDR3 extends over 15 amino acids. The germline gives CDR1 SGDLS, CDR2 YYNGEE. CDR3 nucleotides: TGTGCCAGCAGCCCAGAGGGACAGTCATCAGAGACCCAGTACTTC. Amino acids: CASSPEGQSSETQYF.

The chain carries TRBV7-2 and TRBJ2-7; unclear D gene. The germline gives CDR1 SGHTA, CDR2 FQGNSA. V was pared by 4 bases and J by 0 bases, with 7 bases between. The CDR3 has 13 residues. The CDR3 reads CASSSVLSYEQYF. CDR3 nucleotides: TGTGCCAGCAGCTCGGTACTCTCCTACGAGCAGTACTTC.

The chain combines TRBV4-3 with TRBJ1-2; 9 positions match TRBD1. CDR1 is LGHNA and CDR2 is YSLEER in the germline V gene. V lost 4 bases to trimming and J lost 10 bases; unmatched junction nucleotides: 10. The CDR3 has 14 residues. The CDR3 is CASSPGQGIDDYTF. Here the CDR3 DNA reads TGCGCCAGCAGCCCGGGACAGGGTATCGATGACTACACCTTC.

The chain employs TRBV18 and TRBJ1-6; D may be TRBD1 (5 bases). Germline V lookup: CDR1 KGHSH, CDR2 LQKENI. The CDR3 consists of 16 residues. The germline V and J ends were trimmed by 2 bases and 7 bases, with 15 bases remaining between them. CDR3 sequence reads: CASSPYRGAGNSPLHF. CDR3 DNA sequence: TGTGCCAGCTCACCATATCGAGGGGCGGGAAATTCACCCCTCCACTTT.

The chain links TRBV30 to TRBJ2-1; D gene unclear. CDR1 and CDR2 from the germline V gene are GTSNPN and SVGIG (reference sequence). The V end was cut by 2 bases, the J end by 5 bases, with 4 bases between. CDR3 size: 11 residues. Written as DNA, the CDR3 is TGTGCCTGGAGTTCCGACAATGAGCAGTTCTTC. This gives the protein CAWSSDNEQFF. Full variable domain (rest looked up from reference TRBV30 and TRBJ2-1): SQTIHQWPATLVQPVGSPLSLECTVEGTSNPNLYWYRQAAGRGLQLLFYSVGIGQISSEVPQNLSASRPQDRQFILSSKKLLLSDSGFYLCAWSSDNEQFFGPGTRLTVL.

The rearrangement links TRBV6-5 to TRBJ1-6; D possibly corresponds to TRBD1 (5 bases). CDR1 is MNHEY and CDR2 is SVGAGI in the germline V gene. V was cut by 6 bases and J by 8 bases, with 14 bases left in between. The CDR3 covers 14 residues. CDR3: CASRARVLDSPLHF. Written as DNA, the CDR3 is TGTGCCAGCAGAGCCAGGGTGTTGGATTCACCCCTCCACTTT.

The CDR3 nucleotides read TGTGCCAGCAGCCTCTTTGGGGGGGCTAATGAAAAACTGTTTTTT. It specifies CASSLFGGANEKLFF. V gene TRBV27 combines with J gene TRBJ1-4, with a weak D call TRBD1 (5 bases). Between the trimmed V and J ends, which lost 6 bases and 3 bases, there was a span of 14 bases. Germline CDR1 and CDR2: MNHEY and SMNVEV (reference sequence). The CDR3 is 15 amino acids.

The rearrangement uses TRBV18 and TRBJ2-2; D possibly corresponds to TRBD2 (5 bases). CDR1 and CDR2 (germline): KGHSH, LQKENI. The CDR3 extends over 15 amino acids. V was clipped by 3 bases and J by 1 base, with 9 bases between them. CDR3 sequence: CASSPAGENTGELFF. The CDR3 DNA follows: TGTGCCAGCTCACCTGCCGGGGAGAACACCGGGGAGCTGTTTTTT.

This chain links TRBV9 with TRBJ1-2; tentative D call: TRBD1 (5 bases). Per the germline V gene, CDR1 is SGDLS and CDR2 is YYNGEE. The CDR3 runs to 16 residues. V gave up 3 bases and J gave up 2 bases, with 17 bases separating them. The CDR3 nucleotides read TGTGCCAGCAGCGGGGGTTCGGGAGGGGAGAACTATGGCTACACCTTC. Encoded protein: CASSGGSGGENYGYTF.

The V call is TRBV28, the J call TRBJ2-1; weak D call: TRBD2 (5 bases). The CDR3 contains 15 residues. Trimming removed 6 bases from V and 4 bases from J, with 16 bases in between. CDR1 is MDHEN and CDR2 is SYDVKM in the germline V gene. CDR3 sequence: CASSLPGYSYNEQFF. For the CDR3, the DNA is TGTGCCAGCAGCCTCCCGGGATATAGTTACAATGAGCAGTTCTTC.

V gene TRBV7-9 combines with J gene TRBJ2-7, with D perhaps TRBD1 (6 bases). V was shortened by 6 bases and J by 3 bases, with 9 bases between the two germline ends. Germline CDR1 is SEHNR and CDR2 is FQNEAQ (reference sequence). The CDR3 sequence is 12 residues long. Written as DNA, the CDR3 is TGTGCCAGCAGAACGGACAGCTACGAGCAGTACTTC. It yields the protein CASRTDSYEQYF.

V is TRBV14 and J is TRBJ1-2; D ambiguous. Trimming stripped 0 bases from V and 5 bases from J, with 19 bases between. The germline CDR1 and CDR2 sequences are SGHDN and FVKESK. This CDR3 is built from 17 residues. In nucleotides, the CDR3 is TGTGCCAGCAGCCAAGATACAAGTTTTAGCGCGGCTTATGGCTACACCTTC. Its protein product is CASSQDTSFSAAYGYTF.

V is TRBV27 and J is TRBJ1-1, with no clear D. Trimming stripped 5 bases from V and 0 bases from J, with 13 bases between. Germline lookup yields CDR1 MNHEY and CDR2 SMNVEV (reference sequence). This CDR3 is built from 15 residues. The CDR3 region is CASSNRLNLNTEAFF. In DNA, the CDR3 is TGTGCCAGCAGTAACCGACTAAACTTGAACACTGAAGCTTTCTTT.

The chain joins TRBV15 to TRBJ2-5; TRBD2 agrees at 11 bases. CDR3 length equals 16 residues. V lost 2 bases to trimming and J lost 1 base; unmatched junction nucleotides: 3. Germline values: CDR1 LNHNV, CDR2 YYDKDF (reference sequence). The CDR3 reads CATSRPTSGAQETQYF. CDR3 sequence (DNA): TGTGCCACCAGCAGACCGACTAGCGGGGCCCAAGAGACCCAGTACTTC.

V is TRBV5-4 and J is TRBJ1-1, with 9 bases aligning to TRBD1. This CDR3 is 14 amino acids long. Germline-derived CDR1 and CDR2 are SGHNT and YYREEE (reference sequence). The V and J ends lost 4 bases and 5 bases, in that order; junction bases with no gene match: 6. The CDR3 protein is CASSGDRALTEAFF. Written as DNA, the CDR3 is TGTGCCAGCAGCGGGGACAGGGCTCTAACTGAAGCTTTCTTT.

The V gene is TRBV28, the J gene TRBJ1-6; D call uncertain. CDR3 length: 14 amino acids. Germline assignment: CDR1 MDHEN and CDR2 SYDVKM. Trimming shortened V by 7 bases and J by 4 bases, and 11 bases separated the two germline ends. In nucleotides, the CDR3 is TGTGCCAGCAAGGGAGCCGAGTATAATTCACCCCTCCACTTT. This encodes CASKGAEYNSPLHF.

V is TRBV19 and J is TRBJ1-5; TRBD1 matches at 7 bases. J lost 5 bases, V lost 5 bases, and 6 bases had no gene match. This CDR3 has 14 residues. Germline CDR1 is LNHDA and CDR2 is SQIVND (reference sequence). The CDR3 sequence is CASSQGQLDQPQHF. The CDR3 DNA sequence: TGTGCCAGTAGTCAGGGACAGCTTGATCAGCCCCAGCATTTT.

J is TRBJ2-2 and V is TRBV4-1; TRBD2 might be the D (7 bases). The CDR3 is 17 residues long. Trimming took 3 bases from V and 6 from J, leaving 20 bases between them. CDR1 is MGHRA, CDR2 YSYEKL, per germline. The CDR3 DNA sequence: TGCGCCAGCAGCCACTCCCCGAGGGGGGGCCCCTCCGGGGAGCTGTTTTTT. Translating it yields CASSHSPRGGPSGELFF.

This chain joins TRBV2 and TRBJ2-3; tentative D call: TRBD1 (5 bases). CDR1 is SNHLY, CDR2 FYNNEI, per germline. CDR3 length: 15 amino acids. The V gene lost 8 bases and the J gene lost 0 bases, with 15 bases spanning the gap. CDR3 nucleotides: TGTGCCAGCGGGGCCCATAAGGAGAGCACAGATACGCAGTATTTT. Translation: CASGAHKESTDTQYF. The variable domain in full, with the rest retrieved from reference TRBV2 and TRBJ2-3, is EPEVTQTPSHQVTQMGQEVILRCVPISNHLYFYWYRQILGQKVEFLVSFYNNEISEKSEIFDDQFSVERPDGSNFTLKIRSTKLEDSAMYFCASGAHKESTDTQYFGPGTRLTVL.

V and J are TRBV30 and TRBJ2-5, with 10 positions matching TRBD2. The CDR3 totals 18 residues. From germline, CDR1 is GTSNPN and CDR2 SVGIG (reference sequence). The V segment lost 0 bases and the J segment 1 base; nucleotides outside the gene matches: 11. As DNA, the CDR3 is TGTGCCTGGAGTGTAGGAGCGGGAGGGCCGGGTAGCCAAGAGACCCAGTACTTC. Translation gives CAWSVGAGGPGSQETQYF.

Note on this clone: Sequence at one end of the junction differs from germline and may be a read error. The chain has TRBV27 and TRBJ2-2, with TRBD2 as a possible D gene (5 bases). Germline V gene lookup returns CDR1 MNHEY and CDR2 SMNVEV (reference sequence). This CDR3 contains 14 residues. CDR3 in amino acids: CASRLGLNAGELFF. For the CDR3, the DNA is TGTGCCAGCAGACTTGGACTGAACGCCGGGGAGCTGTTTTTT.

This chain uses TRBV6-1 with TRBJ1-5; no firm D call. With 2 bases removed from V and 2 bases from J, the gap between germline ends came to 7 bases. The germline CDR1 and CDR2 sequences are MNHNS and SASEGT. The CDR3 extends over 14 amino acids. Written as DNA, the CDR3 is TGTGCCAGCAGTGAACGTCGGGGCAATCAGCCCCAGCATTTT. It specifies CASSERRGNQPQHF.

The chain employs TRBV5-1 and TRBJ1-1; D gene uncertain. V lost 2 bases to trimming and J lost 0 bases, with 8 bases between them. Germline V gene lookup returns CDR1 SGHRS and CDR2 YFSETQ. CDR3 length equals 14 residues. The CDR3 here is CASSFSSLNTEAFF. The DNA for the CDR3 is TGCGCCAGCAGCTTTAGCAGCTTGAACACTGAAGCTTTCTTT. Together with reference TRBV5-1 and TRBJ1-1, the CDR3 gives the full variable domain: KAGVTQTPRYLIKTRGQQVTLSCSPISGHRSVSWYQQTPGQGLQFLFEYFSETQRNKGNFPGRFSGRQFSNSRSEMNVSTLELGDSALYLCASSFSSLNTEAFFGQGTRLTVV.

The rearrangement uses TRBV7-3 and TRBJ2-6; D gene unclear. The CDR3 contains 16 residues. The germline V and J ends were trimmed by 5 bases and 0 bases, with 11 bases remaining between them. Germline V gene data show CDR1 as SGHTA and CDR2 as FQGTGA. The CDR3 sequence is CASSRDIISGANVLTF. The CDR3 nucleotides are TGTGCCAGCAGCCGAGACATTATCTCTGGGGCCAACGTCCTGACTTTC.

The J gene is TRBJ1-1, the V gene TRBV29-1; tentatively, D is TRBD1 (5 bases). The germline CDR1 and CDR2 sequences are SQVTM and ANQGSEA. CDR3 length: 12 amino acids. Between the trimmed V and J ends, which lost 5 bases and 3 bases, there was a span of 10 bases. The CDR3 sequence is CSVWGRDTEAFF. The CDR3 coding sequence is TGCAGCGTTTGGGGCCGGGACACTGAAGCTTTCTTT.

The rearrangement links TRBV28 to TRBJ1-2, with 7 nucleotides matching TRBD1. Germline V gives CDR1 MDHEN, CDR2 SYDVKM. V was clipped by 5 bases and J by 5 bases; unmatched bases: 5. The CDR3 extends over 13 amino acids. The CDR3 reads CASSPLTGYGYTF. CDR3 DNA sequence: TGTGCCAGCAGTCCCTTGACAGGGTATGGCTACACCTTC.

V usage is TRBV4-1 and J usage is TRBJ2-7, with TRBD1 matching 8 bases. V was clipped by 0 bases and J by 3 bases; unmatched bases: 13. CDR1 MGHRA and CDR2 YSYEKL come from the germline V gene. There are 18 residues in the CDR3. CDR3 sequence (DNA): TGCGCCAGCAGCCAAGACGGGGGAAAACGGACAGGGATCTACGAGCAGTACTTC. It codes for CASSQDGGKRTGIYEQYF.

The DNA for the CDR3 is TGTGCCAGCAGCTCCGGACAGGTTCTTTACAACACCATATATTTT. Its translation: CASSSGQVLYNTIYF. The chain links TRBV7-2 to TRBJ1-3; TRBD1 aligns across 7 bases. The CDR3 consists of 15 residues. Germline lookup yields CDR1 SGHTA and CDR2 FQGNSA. J lost 7 bases, V lost 4 bases, and 10 bases had no gene match.

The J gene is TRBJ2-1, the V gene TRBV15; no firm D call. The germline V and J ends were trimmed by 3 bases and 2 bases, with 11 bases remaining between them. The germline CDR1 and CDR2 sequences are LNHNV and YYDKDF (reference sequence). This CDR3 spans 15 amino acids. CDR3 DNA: TGTGCCACCAGCAGGTCCAGTACTACCTACAATGAGCAGTTCTTC. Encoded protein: CATSRSSTTYNEQFF. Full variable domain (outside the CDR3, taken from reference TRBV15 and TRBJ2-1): DAMVIQNPRYQVTQFGKPVTLSCSQTLNHNVMYWYQQKSSQAPKLLFHYYDKDFNNEADTPDNFQSRRPNTSFCFLDIRSPGLGDTAMYLCATSRSSTTYNEQFFGPGTRLTVL.